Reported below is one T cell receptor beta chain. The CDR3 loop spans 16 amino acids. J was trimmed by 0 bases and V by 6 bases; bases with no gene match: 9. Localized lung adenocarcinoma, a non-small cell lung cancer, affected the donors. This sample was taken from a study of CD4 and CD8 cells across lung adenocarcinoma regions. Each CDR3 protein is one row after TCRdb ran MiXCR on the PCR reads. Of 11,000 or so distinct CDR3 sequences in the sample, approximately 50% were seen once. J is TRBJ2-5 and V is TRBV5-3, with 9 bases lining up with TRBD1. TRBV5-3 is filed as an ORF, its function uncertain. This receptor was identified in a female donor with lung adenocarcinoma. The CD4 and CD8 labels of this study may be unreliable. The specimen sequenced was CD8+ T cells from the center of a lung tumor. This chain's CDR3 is CARTLRDRVYQETQYF. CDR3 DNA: TGTGCCAGAACACTCCGGGACAGGGTCTACCAAGAGACCCAGTACTTC.